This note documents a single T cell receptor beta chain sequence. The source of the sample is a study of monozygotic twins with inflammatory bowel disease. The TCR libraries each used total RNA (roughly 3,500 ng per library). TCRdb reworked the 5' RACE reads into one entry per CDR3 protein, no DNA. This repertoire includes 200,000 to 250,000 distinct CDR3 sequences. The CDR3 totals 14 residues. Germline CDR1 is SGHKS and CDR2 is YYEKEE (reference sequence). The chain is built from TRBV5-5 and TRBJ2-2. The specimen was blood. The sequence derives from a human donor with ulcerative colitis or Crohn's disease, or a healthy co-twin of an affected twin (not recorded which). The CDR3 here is CASSLKVDTGELFF.